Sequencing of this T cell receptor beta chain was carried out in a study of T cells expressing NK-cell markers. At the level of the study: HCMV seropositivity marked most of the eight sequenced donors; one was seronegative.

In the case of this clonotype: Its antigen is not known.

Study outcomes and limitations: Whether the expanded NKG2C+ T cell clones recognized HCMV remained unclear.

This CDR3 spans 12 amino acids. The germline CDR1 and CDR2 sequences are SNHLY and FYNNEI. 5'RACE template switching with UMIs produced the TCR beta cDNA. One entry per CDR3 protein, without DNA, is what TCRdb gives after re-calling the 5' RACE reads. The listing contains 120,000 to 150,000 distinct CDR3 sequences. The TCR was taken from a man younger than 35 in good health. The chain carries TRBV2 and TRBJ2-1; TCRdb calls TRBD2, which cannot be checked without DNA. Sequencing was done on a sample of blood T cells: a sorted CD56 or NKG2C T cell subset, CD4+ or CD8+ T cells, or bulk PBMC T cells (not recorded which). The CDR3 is CASGPSYNEQFF.